This T cell receptor (beta chain) was recovered during a study of OX40 agonist ivuxolimab in advanced cancers. The investigators sampled blood at baseline, at cycle 4 day 1, and at cycle 7 day 1. Clones were read by immunoSEQ multiplex PCR, and TCRdb kept only the in-frame ones, dropping some. The table lists over 60,000 clones, 87% of them singletons. V lost 5 bases and J lost 4, with 23 bases in between. CDR1 and CDR2 from the germline V gene are SGHVS and FNYEAQ. The CDR3 sequence is 17 residues long. The specimen was CD4+ or CD8+ T cells sorted from blood, collected in a trial of the OX40 agonist ivuxolimab. This chain links TRBV7-6 with TRBJ2-5, with a possible D match to TRBD2 (5 bases). The receptor was isolated from an adult with an advanced solid tumor such as melanoma, head and neck, liver or kidney cancer. The CDR3, as DNA: TGTGCCAGCAGCCCTAGCCGGGTTGGGCGCGCTTCAGAGACCCAGTACTTC. Translating it yields CASSPSRVGRASETQYF.